The sequence of this T cell receptor beta chain was determined in a study of low-dose radiotherapy and immunotherapy resistance in tumors (dated by TCRdb to between 2021 and 2023). Regarding the study in general: In Cohort 1, each fraction delivered 0.5 Gy every 2 weeks, and the prescribed total PTV dose was 6.5 Gy. Aspirin 300 mg was taken orally once daily by patients for four cycles, starting on cycle 1 day 1. Eight patients were included in the translational analysis, namely three from the first dose cohort plus the first five from the second dose cohort. Trial participants were not randomized into treatment groups. Cyclophosphamide 200 mg/m2 was given intravenously every two weeks, one day before each radiation and immunotherapy administration. Cohort 2 received 1 Gy per fraction every two weeks, with a total of 13 Gy over 26 weeks. Patients were given nivolumab as a 240 mg flat dose every two weeks and ipilimumab at 1 mg/kg every six weeks, with both drugs delivered intravenously.

Explained via the paper, the time point label denotes: before trial treatment. Donors were enrolled in RACIN, a single-arm phase I dose-escalation trial in which nivolumab, ipilimumab, aspirin, low-dose cyclophosphamide and low-dose radiotherapy were combined. Eligible patients had advanced, TIL-negative solid tumors. This clonotype was recorded at least ten times. Its recognized antigen is unknown. Per-nucleotide qualities are absent, and no much larger clonotype sits a single base away. Sequenced using an Illumina HiSeq 2500. First-strand cDNA was synthesized using Superscript III and a set of TRAV- and TRBV-specific primers, so that both TCRalpha and TCRbeta chains were covered. TCRs were amplified for about 20 PCR cycles with Phusion, using a constant-region primer paired with the adapter attached to the V primers. The MessageAmp II aRNA Amplification Kit was used to amplify the isolated mRNA, with in vitro transcription run for 16 hours at 37 degrees C. The Dynabeads mRNA DIRECT Purification Kit was used to isolate mRNA for TCR sequencing. Indexed Illumina adapters were added in a second Phusion PCR of roughly 27 cycles, and the PCR products were purified with AMPure XP beads. Concerning the study's data processing: Custom Perl scripts pooled TCR sequences encoding the same protein, removed out-of-frame sequences and computed each clonotype's abundance. Any TCR sequence backed by just one read was left out of the analysis. Repertoire metrics included Shannon entropy, Gini index, clonality, richness, and frequency of TCRs shared between repertoires. TCRdb reprocessing: public reads trimmed at Q25 with fastp, clones called with MiXCR, in-frame beta chains kept. Rows with one shared CDR3 protein collapse into an entry with the most common genes and DNA. These V and J calls derive from TCRdb rather than the authors' analysis. The table for this sample lists fewer than 90,000 distinct CDR3 sequences; 15% to 20% of them were counted only once. Of the sample, around 6.1% falls within the top ten clones.

The germline V gene specifies ENHRY as CDR1 and SYGVKD as CDR2. V drops 2 bases and J drops 4 bases, leaving 10 bases in between. The CDR3 runs 14 amino acids, cysteine and phenylalanine included. Only CDR3 DNA is held: 42 bases, read in frame from base 1. The source of this sequence is a male donor with prostate cancer. The sequence joins TRBV10-3 to TRBJ2-3; the best D guess is TRBD1, with 5 bases matching. Material: PBMCs, obtained before treatment. DNA sequence: TGTGCCATCAGTGAGAGGGGTTTGTCAGATACGCAGTATTTT. Its protein is CAISERGLSDTQYF.